These 23 T cell receptor beta chains were all obtained from the same sample, sequenced in a study of OX40 agonist ivuxolimab in advanced cancers. TCRdb's table, derived via immunoSEQ multiplex PCR, lists solely in-frame clones and lacks some. The sample holds 37,000 or so clones, about 85% seen once. The sample was CD4+ or CD8+ T cells sorted from blood, taken in a trial of the OX40 agonist ivuxolimab. These receptors were obtained from an adult with an advanced solid tumor such as melanoma, head and neck, liver or kidney cancer.

This chain joins TRBV9 and TRBJ2-7, with unresolved D. The CDR3 spans 15 residues. Trimming took off 0 bases at V and 0 bases at J, with 10 bases between the two ends. Germline V gives CDR1 SGDLS, CDR2 YYNGEE. The CDR3 coding sequence is TGTGCCAGCAGCGTAGGATCGACCAACTCCTACGAGCAGTACTTC. Translating gives CASSVGSTNSYEQYF.

This clone was picked up a small number of times. The V call is TRBV30, the J call TRBJ1-5, with 8 bases fitting TRBD1. V lost 2 bases and J lost 6; bases outside the gene matches: 0. This CDR3 has 12 residues. The germline V gene has CDR1 GTSNPN and CDR2 SVGIG (reference sequence). The CDR3 DNA sequence: TGTGCCTGGAGTACAGGGGGTCAGCCCCAGCATTTT. This translates into CAWSTGGQPQHF.

This chain joins TRBV7-3 and TRBJ2-1, with TRBD2 as a possible D gene (5 bases). The CDR3 extends over 15 amino acids. Germline V lookup: CDR1 SGHTA, CDR2 FQGTGA. Trimming removed 2 bases at V and 4 bases at J, with 12 bases between. CDR3 sequence: CASSLFTGWYNEQFF. The CDR3, as DNA: TGTGCCAGCAGCTTATTCACGGGGTGGTACAATGAGCAGTTCTTC.

This clone was found a few times. The chain combines TRBV6-1 with TRBJ2-5; TRBD2 matches at 15 bases. CDR1 MNHNS and CDR2 SASEGT come from the germline V gene. Germline trimming cut 11 bases from V and 7 bases from J; bases unmatched to any gene: 8. The CDR3 sequence is 14 residues long. CDR3 sequence: CAGGLAGGSRTQYF. The CDR3 DNA reads as TGTGCCGGGGGACTAGCGGGGGGTTCGAGGACCCAGTACTTC.

The chain has TRBV27 and TRBJ2-7; 14 bases match TRBD2. J gave up 5 bases and V 6 bases, and 9 bases lay outside the gene matches. This CDR3 spans 16 amino acids. Germline CDR1 and CDR2: MNHEY and SMNVEV (reference sequence). The CDR3: CASRRGTSGGVDEQYF. Written as DNA, the CDR3 is TGTGCCAGCAGACGCGGGACTAGCGGGGGCGTCGACGAGCAGTACTTC.

V usage is TRBV9 and J usage is TRBJ2-3; no clear D. This CDR3 is 14 amino acids long. The germline CDR1 and CDR2 sequences are SGDLS and YYNGEE. V was clipped by 0 bases and J by 3 bases, with 8 bases between them. In nucleotides, the CDR3 is TGTGCCAGCAGCGTAGAGCGCATTACAGATACGCAGTATTTT. It translates to CASSVERITDTQYF.

This sequence joins TRBV6-5 and TRBJ1-1; D remains unclear. Germline V gene lookup returns CDR1 MNHEY and CDR2 SVGAGI. This CDR3 contains 15 residues. V lost 7 bases and J lost 1, with 16 bases in between. The CDR3 loop is CASIPLWASNTEAFF. The CDR3 bases are TGTGCCAGCATTCCCCTCTGGGCATCGAACACTGAAGCTTTCTTT.

CDR3 in amino acids: CASSEAPNIAGGPTPKETQYF. CDR3 DNA sequence: TGTGCCAGCAGTGAAGCACCCAACATAGCGGGAGGACCCACACCGAAAGAGACCCAGTACTTC. The V and J genes are TRBV2 and TRBJ2-5, with 10 bases matching TRBD2. The length of the CDR3 is 21 residues. V shed 0 bases, J shed 3 bases, and the junction held 19 bases outside the gene matches. Germline CDR1 reads SNHLY; CDR2 reads FYNNEI.

This clone was seen a few times. V and J are TRBV5-4 and TRBJ1-1; D call uncertain. The V and J ends lost 1 base and 4 bases respectively, with 5 bases between them. The CDR3 is made up of 12 amino acids. Germline V gene data show CDR1 as SGHNT and CDR2 as YYREEE (reference sequence). CDR3 amino acids: CASSLSFTEAFF. The CDR3 bases are TGTGCCAGCAGCTTGAGTTTCACTGAAGCTTTCTTT.

This clone has a handful of counts. This chain links TRBV19 with TRBJ2-1; the D is unclear. Trimming cost V 5 bases and J 0 bases, with 11 bases left between them. CDR3 size: 15 residues. Germline loops: CDR1 LNHDA, CDR2 SQIVND (reference sequence). The CDR3 region has the DNA TGTGCCAGTAGTCAAACATCGGGCTCCTACAATGAGCAGTTCTTC. Its translation: CASSQTSGSYNEQFF.

Details on this clone: Other DNA sequences within the sample encode an identical CDR3. J is TRBJ1-2 and V is TRBV9, with D unclear. Germline-derived CDR1 and CDR2 are SGDLS and YYNGEE. The CDR3 spans 13 residues. V was clipped by 3 bases and J by 8 bases, with 14 bases between them. Written as DNA, the CDR3 is TGTGCCAGCAGCGCGATGGGCTCTTGGGGCTACACCTTC. It encodes CASSAMGSWGYTF.

The V gene is TRBV7-6, the J gene TRBJ1-1, with D perhaps TRBD1 (5 bases). Germline-derived CDR1 and CDR2 are SGHVS and FNYEAQ. Deletions cut 5 bases from V and 5 bases from J, with 15 bases between. The length of the CDR3 is 14 residues. CDR3 loop: CASSAGGGWTEAFF. The DNA of the CDR3 is TGTGCCAGCAGCGCAGGTGGGGGTTGGACTGAAGCTTTCTTT.

V and J are TRBV21-1 and TRBJ2-4; the table gives TRBD1 as D, unverified against the DNA. TRBV21-1 corresponds to a pseudogene. This CDR3 comprises 21 residues. The CDR3, as DNA: TGTGCCAGCAGCACCCGCGGCGGAGGGGACAGGGTAGCATTAACCAAAAACATTCAGTACTTC. Its translation: CASSTRGGGDRVALTKNIQYF.

V is TRBV5-6 and J is TRBJ1-5; a weak D match, TRBD1 (5 bases). This CDR3 region has 16 residues. The germline CDR1 and CDR2 sequences are SGHDT and YYEEEE. Trimming removed 0 bases from V and 2 bases from J, with 12 bases in between. The CDR3 is CASSLEQGRGNQPQHF. CDR3 nucleotide sequence: TGTGCCAGCAGCTTGGAGCAGGGTAGGGGCAATCAGCCCCAGCATTTT.

The chain has TRBV14 and TRBJ1-1, with a possible D match to TRBD1 (5 bases). Germline assignment: CDR1 SGHDN and CDR2 FVKESK. Between the trimmed V and J ends, which lost 0 bases and 6 bases, there was a span of 11 bases. The CDR3 spans 14 residues. In nucleotides, the CDR3 is TGTGCCAGCAGCCAAGAACCAGGGAGACCTGAAGCTTTCTTT. This encodes CASSQEPGRPEAFF.

This clone was found once. J is TRBJ2-3 and V is TRBV9, with D tentatively TRBD2 (6 bases). Germline V gene sequence: CDR1 SGDLS, CDR2 YYNGEE. Trimming pared 4 bases from V and 2 bases from J, leaving 17 bases between. The CDR3 is made up of 16 amino acids. CDR3 residues: CASSPVLAETTDTQYF. CDR3 DNA sequence: TGTGCCAGCAGCCCTGTTTTAGCGGAGACCACAGATACGCAGTATTTT.

The chain is built from TRBV2 and TRBJ1-1; tentatively, D is TRBD1 (6 bases). The length of the CDR3 is 13 residues. Germline V CDR1 and CDR2: SNHLY, FYNNEI. Trimming took 11 bases from V and 5 from J, leaving 18 bases between them. The DNA of the CDR3 is TGTGCCTTCTCCGCGGGAGGGGGGACTGAAGCTTTCTTT. It yields the protein CAFSAGGGTEAFF.

V and J are TRBV13 and TRBJ1-1; D unclear. The ends were cut back, 1 base at V and 7 bases at J, with 10 bases in the middle. The CDR3 is 13 amino acids. Per germline, CDR1 PRHDT and CDR2 FYEKMQ (reference sequence). The CDR3 sequence: CASSLEVAHEAFF. CDR3 nucleotide sequence: TGTGCCAGCAGCTTAGAGGTGGCCCATGAAGCTTTCTTT. Full variable domain (rest looked up from reference TRBV13 and TRBJ1-1): AAGVIQSPRHLIKEKRETATLKCYPIPRHDTVYWYQQGPGQDPQFLISFYEKMQSDKGSIPDRFSAQQFSDYHSELNMSSLELGDSALYFCASSLEVAHEAFFGQGTRLTVV.

This chain links TRBV6-5 with TRBJ2-4; TRBD2 agrees at 8 bases. The V gene's germline CDR1 is MNHEY and CDR2 SVGAGI. The CDR3 has 13 residues. The CDR3 is CATGRVAKNIQYF. The CDR3 bases are TGTGCAACCGGGAGGGTAGCCAAAAACATTCAGTACTTC.

The CDR3, as DNA: TGTGCCAGCAGCCCTCGTCGACTCCCTGGAGGGGCAGATACGCAGTATTTT. Translating gives CASSPRRLPGGADTQYF. V usage is TRBV13 and J usage is TRBJ2-3; TRBD2 is a possible D gene (6 bases). CDR1 and CDR2 from the germline V gene are PRHDT and FYEKMQ (reference sequence). This CDR3 spans 17 amino acids. The V and J ends lost 5 bases and 4 bases respectively, with 22 bases between them. The complete variable domain, with remaining parts taken from reference TRBV13 and TRBJ2-3, reads AAGVIQSPRHLIKEKRETATLKCYPIPRHDTVYWYQQGPGQDPQFLISFYEKMQSDKGSIPDRFSAQQFSDYHSELNMSSLELGDSALYFCASSPRRLPGGADTQYFGPGTRLTVL.

The J gene is TRBJ2-1, the V gene TRBV19, with TRBD2 matching 8 bases. Per germline, CDR1 LNHDA and CDR2 SQIVND (reference sequence). The CDR3 spans 17 residues. The junction had 11 bases not matched to a gene; V was cut back by 5 bases and J by 2 bases. CDR3 coding DNA: TGTGCCAGTAGTTGGGCGGTAGCGGGGTCTACCTACAATGAGCAGTTCTTC. Its translation: CASSWAVAGSTYNEQFF.

The chain combines TRBV6-4 with TRBJ2-7; no clear D. V lost 2 bases, J lost 4 bases, and 9 bases lay in between. The CDR3 runs to 13 residues. The germline gives CDR1 MRHNA, CDR2 SNTAGT. The CDR3 spells CASSDGIGYEQYF. The DNA for the CDR3 is TGTGCCAGCAGTGACGGGATAGGGTACGAGCAGTACTTC.

The V and J genes are TRBV4-1 and TRBJ2-7, with 9 bases lining up with TRBD1. The length of the CDR3 is 14 residues. The J segment lost 5 bases and the V segment lost 4 bases, leaving 6 bases of the junction unmatched. In germline, CDR1 is MGHRA, CDR2 YSYEKL. CDR3 sequence (DNA): TGCGCCAGCAGCCTACAGGGGGCTGGAAACGAGCAGTACTTC. It is translated as CASSLQGAGNEQYF.